These 27 T cell receptor beta chains share one sample of origin, sequenced in a study of control samples from healthy donors and cancer patients. The repertoire was sequenced with immunoSEQ multiplex PCR; TCRdb's copy has only in-frame clones and lacks some. This table holds about 170,000 clones, around 90% found once. Sequenced input: blood. Source of these receptors: a woman in her twenties or thirties in good health.

V and J are TRBV27 and TRBJ1-1; D gene ambiguous. This CDR3 is built from 15 residues. Germline assignment: CDR1 MNHEY and CDR2 SMNVEV (reference sequence). Trimming shortened V by 2 bases and J by 5 bases, and 15 bases separated the two germline ends. CDR3 residues: CASSLAGGRTTEAFF. Here the CDR3 DNA reads TGTGCCAGCAGTTTAGCGGGAGGACGAACAACTGAAGCTTTCTTT.

The rearrangement links TRBV6-6 to TRBJ1-4; D is undetermined. CDR1 is MNHNY and CDR2 is SVGAGI in the germline V gene (reference sequence). Deletions cut 4 bases from V and 7 bases from J, with 10 bases between. The CDR3 is made up of 13 amino acids. CDR3 amino acids: CASSSRGPEKLFF. The DNA of the CDR3 is TGTGCCAGCAGTTCCCGAGGACCTGAAAAACTGTTTTTT.

This chain links TRBV6-5 with TRBJ1-4; TRBD1 is a possible D gene (5 bases). The CDR3 runs to 14 residues. V was clipped by 2 bases and J by 8 bases, with 12 bases between them. Germline loops: CDR1 MNHEY, CDR2 SVGAGI. The CDR3 DNA reads as TGTGCCAGCAGTTACGGACACGGGGACGAAAAACTGTTTTTT. Translation gives CASSYGHGDEKLFF.

The chain recombines TRBV5-1 with TRBJ2-5; 9 bases fit TRBD2. J lost 5 bases, V lost 4 bases, and 6 bases had no gene match. CDR1 SGHRS and CDR2 YFSETQ come from the germline V gene. This CDR3 has 14 residues. CDR3 nucleotide sequence: TGCGCCAGCAGCCCTGAGCGGGGGGACGAGACCCAGTACTTC. Amino acid sequence: CASSPERGDETQYF.

J is TRBJ2-1 and V is TRBV19; 8 bases match TRBD2. CDR3 length: 14 residues. Germline lookup yields CDR1 LNHDA and CDR2 SQIVND (reference sequence). Unmatched junction bases numbered 8, after V lost 5 bases and J lost 8 bases. Here the CDR3 reads CASSQLAGFDEQFF. The CDR3 DNA follows: TGTGCCAGTAGTCAATTAGCGGGATTCGATGAGCAGTTCTTC. The whole variable domain, remainder taken from reference TRBV19 and TRBJ2-1, is DGGITQSPKYLFRKEGQNVTLSCEQNLNHDAMYWYRQDPGQGLRLIYYSQIVNDFQKGDIAEGYSVSREKKESFPLTVTSAQKNPTAFYLCASSQLAGFDEQFFGPGTRLTVL.

This clone has only a few counts. J is TRBJ1-4 and V is TRBV2, with unresolved D. The CDR3 length is 14 residues. The V gene lost 5 bases and the J gene lost 5 bases, with 12 bases spanning the gap. Germline V CDR1 and CDR2: SNHLY, FYNNEI. CDR3 sequence (DNA): TGTGCCAGCAGTCGTGGGTGGGGAAATGAAAAACTGTTTTTT. Its protein is CASSRGWGNEKLFF.

This chain connects TRBV30 to TRBJ1-2, with 9 bases identical to TRBD1. Germline CDR1 reads GTSNPN; CDR2 reads SVGIG (reference sequence). The CDR3 length is 13 residues. Trimming cost V 6 bases and J 6 bases; bases outside gene matches: 8. In nucleotides, the CDR3 is TGTGCCTGTAAGGGACAGGGCTCCGATGGCTACACCTTC. It codes for CACKGQGSDGYTF.

This clone was recorded once. This sequence joins TRBV30 and TRBJ1-5; perhaps TRBD1 as D (6 bases). The V end was cut by 3 bases, the J end by 5 bases, with 11 bases between. The CDR3 totals 13 residues. CDR1 and CDR2 (germline): GTSNPN, SVGIG (reference sequence). Here the CDR3 reads CAWSLDRYQPQHF. In nucleotides, the CDR3 is TGTGCCTGGAGCCTCGACAGGTATCAGCCCCAGCATTTT.

The V call is TRBV7-2, the J call TRBJ2-4, with unresolved D. Germline CDR1 SGHTA, CDR2 FQGNSA. The CDR3 contains 15 residues. The V end lost 1 base, the J end lost 7 bases, and 14 bases lay between the germline ends. The CDR3 DNA is TGTGCCAGCAGCTTAGGTTCAGCAGCCGGCAACATTCAGTACTTC. Its protein product is CASSLGSAAGNIQYF.

The chain carries TRBV21-1 and TRBJ1-1; the D call of TRBD1 is as the table states it, not checked on the DNA. TRBV21-1 is annotated as a pseudogene. The CDR3 totals 17 residues. The CDR3 reads CASSNFGDRALFPEAFF. CDR3 nucleotide sequence: TGTGCCAGCAGCAACTTCGGCGACAGGGCTCTTTTCCCTGAAGCTTTCTTT.

The chain employs TRBV7-9 and TRBJ2-1; TRBD1 matches at 8 bases. The CDR3 is 14 amino acids. V shed 0 bases, J shed 8 bases, and the junction held 3 bases outside the gene matches. Germline V gene data show CDR1 as SEHNR and CDR2 as FQNEAQ (reference sequence). For the CDR3, the DNA is TGTGCCAGCAGCTTAGCTGACAGGGGTCATGAGCAGTTCTTC. Amino acid sequence: CASSLADRGHEQFF.

The CDR3 loop is CASSYSARVGEKLFF. The CDR3 DNA follows: TGTGCCAGCAGTTACTCGGCGAGGGTAGGCGAAAAACTGTTTTTT. The V and J genes are TRBV6-2 or TRBV6-3 and TRBJ1-4; unclear D gene. The germline V gene has CDR1 MNHEY and CDR2 SVGEGT. The CDR3 has 15 residues. Trimming left V 0 bases short and J 8 bases short, with 13 bases between.

The rearrangement joins TRBV7-9 to TRBJ2-2; the match to TRBD1 covers 7 bases. The V and J ends lost 7 bases and 6 bases, in that order; junction bases with no gene match: 2. The CDR3 spans 12 residues. Germline V gene data show CDR1 as SEHNR and CDR2 as FQNEAQ (reference sequence). In DNA, the CDR3 is TGTGCCAGCAACAGGGGTGCCGGGGAGCTGTTTTTT. The encoded protein is CASNRGAGELFF.

The gene calls are TRBV19 and TRBJ2-3, with D unclear. Trimming removed 6 bases at V and 1 base at J, with 17 bases between. Germline CDR1 LNHDA, CDR2 SQIVND (reference sequence). This CDR3 is 16 amino acids long. CDR3 nucleotides: TGTGCCAGTAGCCTACGCTCGGTTGGGGGCACAGATACGCAGTATTTT. Translated, it gives CASSLRSVGGTDTQYF.

The CDR3 loop reads CASSPFGGTEAFF. CDR3 sequence (DNA): TGTGCCAGTAGCCCTTTCGGGGGCACTGAAGCTTTCTTT. V is TRBV19 and J is TRBJ1-1, with D possibly matching TRBD1 (5 bases). There are 13 residues in the CDR3. From germline, CDR1 is LNHDA and CDR2 SQIVND (reference sequence). V was trimmed by 6 bases and J by 4 bases, leaving 12 bases between them.

The chain links TRBV16 to TRBJ2-3; no clear D. This CDR3 region has 14 residues. Germline CDR1 and CDR2: KGHSY and FQNENV. V was trimmed by 2 bases and J by 2 bases, leaving 8 bases between them. The CDR3 region has the DNA TGTGCCAGCAGCCAACTGACACTCACAGATACGCAGTATTTT. Its translation is CASSQLTLTDTQYF.

This clone has a single count. The chain carries TRBV9 and TRBJ1-3, with a weak D call TRBD1 (5 bases). The length of the CDR3 is 14 residues. The V gene's germline CDR1 is SGDLS and CDR2 YYNGEE. The V end lost 2 bases, the J end lost 0 bases, and 6 bases lay between the germline ends. Written as DNA, the CDR3 is TGTGCCAGCAGCGTGGGGGTCTCTGGAAACACCATATATTTT. Its protein product is CASSVGVSGNTIYF.

The V gene is TRBV2, the J gene TRBJ1-5; D perhaps matches TRBD1 (5 bases). The CDR3 length is 13 residues. Trimming took off 1 base at V and 7 bases at J, with 8 bases between the two ends. From germline, CDR1 is SNHLY and CDR2 FYNNEI. As DNA, the CDR3 is TGTGCCAGCAGTGAAGGGGACTGGCAGCCCCAGCATTTT. Translation: CASSEGDWQPQHF.

This clone has a single count. V usage is TRBV7-9 and J usage is TRBJ2-3, with 7 positions matching TRBD2. After removal of 5 bases from V and 7 bases from J, the junction contained 9 bases not matched to a gene. Per germline, CDR1 SEHNR and CDR2 FQNEAQ (reference sequence). The CDR3 sequence is 14 residues long. CDR3 residues: CASSPYGSGNTQYF. CDR3 coding DNA: TGTGCCAGCAGCCCGTATGGGAGCGGGAATACGCAGTATTTT.

The rearrangement joins TRBV5-1 to TRBJ1-1, with 7 bases that match TRBD1. The trim removed 0 bases at V and 1 base at J, leaving 6 bases unmatched. Germline-derived CDR1 and CDR2 are SGHRS and YFSETQ. The CDR3 has 16 residues. The CDR3 protein is CASSLASRGENTEAFF. DNA of the CDR3: TGCGCCAGCAGCTTGGCCAGCAGGGGGGAGAACACTGAAGCTTTCTTT.

This clone showed up just once. This chain uses TRBV7-2 with TRBJ2-1; 7 bases line up with TRBD1. The V gene's germline CDR1 is SGHTA and CDR2 FQGNSA. The V and J ends lost 1 base and 2 bases, in that order; junction bases with no gene match: 2. The CDR3 is 15 amino acids. The CDR3: CASSLDGQAYNEQFF. CDR3 coding DNA: TGTGCCAGCAGCTTAGACGGACAGGCCTACAATGAGCAGTTCTTC. The variable domain in full, with the rest retrieved from reference TRBV7-2 and TRBJ2-1, is GAGVSQSPSNKVTEKGKDVELRCDPISGHTALYWYRQSLGQGLEFLIYFQGNSAPDKSGLPSDRFSAERTGGSVSTLTIQRTQQEDSAVYLCASSLDGQAYNEQFFGPGTRLTVL.

This rearrangement joins TRBV6-1 to TRBJ2-3; perhaps TRBD2 as D (6 bases). The V gene lost 2 bases and the J gene lost 4 bases, with 16 bases spanning the gap. The CDR3 sequence is 16 residues long. The V gene's germline CDR1 is MNHNS and CDR2 SASEGT. The DNA for the CDR3 is TGTGCCAGCAGTGAAAGGCGGCGGGATCCCCCAGATACGCAGTATTTT. Encoded protein: CASSERRRDPPDTQYF.

In this sample, this clone turned up once. The CDR3 is CASSRGGAGSGYTF. CDR3 nucleotide sequence: TGTGCCAGCTCGAGAGGGGGCGCTGGGAGTGGCTACACCTTC. This chain connects TRBV6-5 to TRBJ1-2; the match to TRBD1 covers 7 bases. This CDR3 has 14 residues. In germline, CDR1 is MNHEY, CDR2 SVGAGI. The junction had 13 bases not matched to a gene; V was cut back by 8 bases and J by 7 bases.

The rearrangement joins TRBV10-3 to TRBJ1-2; the D is unclear. The CDR3 has 13 amino acids. Trimming removed 0 bases at V and 5 bases at J, with 7 bases between. The germline CDR1 and CDR2 sequences are ENHRY and SYGVKD. The CDR3 protein is CAISESLRYGYTF. In DNA, the CDR3 is TGTGCCATCAGTGAGTCGCTCAGATATGGCTACACCTTC.

V and J are TRBV24-1 and TRBJ2-1; no reliable D call. Germline V lookup: CDR1 KGHDR, CDR2 SFDVKD. This CDR3 is 11 amino acids long. V lost 1 base and J 8 bases, leaving 2 bases between the germline ends. CDR3 sequence reads: CATSDFDEQFF. The CDR3 nucleotides are TGTGCCACCAGTGATTTTGATGAGCAGTTCTTC.

The chain links TRBV3-1 (or the pseudogene TRBV3-2) to TRBJ2-1; TRBD2 matches at 10 bases. The CDR3 spans 18 residues. With V trimmed by 6 bases and J by 3 bases, 14 bases remained unmatched. Per germline, CDR1 LGHDT and CDR2 YNNKEL (reference sequence). CDR3 coding DNA: TGTGCCAGCAGTCTATACCCGTTAGCGGGAGGCTACTACAATGAGCAGTTCTTC. Residues: CASSLYPLAGGYYNEQFF.

The J gene is TRBJ1-4, the V gene TRBV5-1, with D possibly TRBD1 on 5 matching bases. Trimming cost V 4 bases and J 8 bases, with 24 bases left between them. Germline CDR1 is SGHRS and CDR2 is YFSETQ. The CDR3 has 17 residues. Here the CDR3 reads CASSPALTGPAGEKLFF. The CDR3 DNA follows: TGCGCCAGCAGCCCGGCTCTTACAGGCCCGGCGGGGGAAAAACTGTTTTTT. The entire variable domain, with the rest obtained from reference TRBV5-1 and TRBJ1-4, is as follows: KAGVTQTPRYLIKTRGQQVTLSCSPISGHRSVSWYQQTPGQGLQFLFEYFSETQRNKGNFPGRFSGRQFSNSRSEMNVSTLELGDSALYLCASSPALTGPAGEKLFFGSGTQLSVL.